Below are 25 T cell receptor beta chains sequenced from a single sample in a study of cytomegalovirus exposure and HLA in healthy donors. Researchers ran the PCR with 60 Vbeta and 13 Jbeta primers. The protocol was immunoSEQ multiplex PCR, while the TCRdb copy is restricted to in-frame clones and leaves out a portion. This sample has around 150,000 clones, with 60% to 80% found just once. Sequences were obtained from PBMCs. All receptors come from a male donor in good health and CMV-seronegative.

DNA of the CDR3: TGTGCCAGCAGCTCGGGACAGACGAACACTGAAGCTTTCTTT. This translates into CASSSGQTNTEAFF. V is TRBV7-3 and J is TRBJ1-1; 7 bases fit TRBD1. This CDR3 region has 14 residues. CDR1 SGHTA and CDR2 FQGTGA come from the germline V gene. Trimming at V came to 4 bases and at J to 1 base, leaving 3 bases not matched to a gene.

This clone has just a few counts. The CDR3 nucleotides are TGTGCCAGCAGTGAACTACTCTTCGGGGATACGCAGTATTTT. Its protein product is CASSELLFGDTQYF. The gene calls are TRBV2 and TRBJ2-3; D unclear. CDR1 SNHLY and CDR2 FYNNEI come from the germline V gene. The CDR3 is made up of 14 amino acids. With 2 bases removed from V and 6 bases from J, the gap between germline ends came to 12 bases.

This clone showed up just once. The chain links TRBV7-9 to TRBJ2-6, with 7 bases fitting TRBD1. The CDR3 is 16 residues long. Unmatched junction bases numbered 5, after V lost 2 bases and J lost 4 bases. Germline CDR1 and CDR2: SEHNR and FQNEAQ (reference sequence). The CDR3 loop is CASSLQTGPGANVLTF. DNA of the CDR3: TGTGCCAGCAGCTTACAGACAGGGCCAGGGGCCAACGTCCTGACTTTC.

This rearrangement joins TRBV5-4 to TRBJ1-1; a possible D gene is TRBD1 (5 bases). Germline V CDR1 and CDR2: SGHNT, YYREEE (reference sequence). With 1 base removed from V and 5 bases from J, the gap between germline ends came to 12 bases. CDR3 length equals 14 residues. DNA for the CDR3: TGTGCCAGCAGCTTGAGGGACTTGGAAACTGAAGCTTTCTTT. Protein: CASSLRDLETEAFF.

The chain couples TRBV12-5 to TRBJ2-3, with D possibly being TRBD2 (5 bases). The V gene lost 5 bases and the J gene lost 3 bases, with 15 bases spanning the gap. The germline V gene has CDR1 LGHNT and CDR2 FRNRAP. The CDR3 sequence is 15 residues long. The CDR3 protein is CASGQESTRTDTQYF. In DNA form, the CDR3 reads TGTGCTAGTGGTCAGGAGTCAACTAGGACAGATACGCAGTATTTT.

The chain couples TRBV5-4 to TRBJ1-1; the D gene is possibly TRBD1 (5 bases). V was shortened by 4 bases and J by 4 bases, with 20 bases between the two germline ends. This CDR3 comprises 16 residues. The V gene's germline CDR1 is SGHNT and CDR2 YYREEE (reference sequence). The CDR3 nucleotides are TGTGCCAGCAGCACGGGGGGTTGGGGATCTGCCACTGAAGCTTTCTTT. It encodes CASSTGGWGSATEAFF.

This chain joins TRBV2 and TRBJ1-1, with D maybe TRBD1 (6 bases). Germline V gene sequence: CDR1 SNHLY, CDR2 FYNNEI. CDR3 length equals 14 residues. Trimming shortened V by 8 bases and J by 0 bases, and 13 bases separated the two germline ends. CDR3 sequence: CASSKTGMNTEAFF. CDR3 nucleotide sequence: TGTGCCAGCTCAAAGACAGGAATGAACACTGAAGCTTTCTTT. The variable domain in full, with the rest retrieved from reference TRBV2 and TRBJ1-1, is EPEVTQTPSHQVTQMGQEVILRCVPISNHLYFYWYRQILGQKVEFLVSFYNNEISEKSEIFDDQFSVERPDGSNFTLKIRSTKLEDSAMYFCASSKTGMNTEAFFGQGTRLTVV.

The genes are TRBV6-5 and TRBJ1-1; 7 bases map to TRBD1. In germline, CDR1 is MNHEY, CDR2 SVGAGI. The CDR3 contains 14 residues. With V trimmed by 8 bases and J by 0 bases, 6 bases remained unmatched. CDR3 sequence reads: CASWSGQLNTEAFF. CDR3 nucleotide sequence: TGTGCCAGCTGGTCGGGACAGTTGAACACTGAAGCTTTCTTT.

This clone was picked up a small number of times. The J gene is TRBJ1-1, the V gene TRBV30; TRBD1 matches at 8 bases. Unmatched junction bases numbered 9, after V lost 0 bases and J lost 0 bases. Germline CDR1 GTSNPN, CDR2 SVGIG (reference sequence). This CDR3 spans 17 amino acids. The CDR3 sequence is CAWSVRRTGTLNTEAFF. The DNA for the CDR3 is TGTGCCTGGAGTGTACGTCGGACAGGGACACTGAACACTGAAGCTTTCTTT.

This rearrangement joins TRBV6-6 to TRBJ1-5; D gene unclear. Germline lookup yields CDR1 MNHNY and CDR2 SVGAGI (reference sequence). V was pared by 6 bases and J by 4 bases, with 7 bases between. This CDR3 spans 12 amino acids. CDR3 bases: TGTGCCAGCAGCCCTCTTAATCAGCCCCAGCATTTT. It is translated as CASSPLNQPQHF.

The V call is TRBV4-3, the J call TRBJ2-3, with 9 bases identical to TRBD1. This CDR3 is 15 amino acids long. Germline loops: CDR1 LGHNA, CDR2 YSLEER. After removal of 0 bases from V and 3 bases from J, the junction contained 1 base not matched to a gene. The CDR3 loop is CASSQDDRGTDTQYF. In DNA form, the CDR3 reads TGCGCCAGCAGCCAAGACGACAGGGGGACAGATACGCAGTATTTT.

The chain uses TRBV6-6 and TRBJ1-4; 11 positions match TRBD1. Per the germline V gene, CDR1 is MNHNY and CDR2 is SVGAGI (reference sequence). The CDR3 has 15 amino acids. V was pared by 5 bases and J by 8 bases, with 7 bases of the junction left unmatched. The CDR3 region has the DNA TGTGCCAGCAGTAAAGGACAGGGGGCAGGGGAAAAACTGTTTTTT. It specifies CASSKGQGAGEKLFF.

V usage is TRBV7-2 and J usage is TRBJ1-1; 9 nucleotides align to TRBD1. The V and J ends lost 3 bases and 11 bases, in that order; junction bases with no gene match: 7. The CDR3 is 13 residues long. Germline V CDR1 and CDR2: SGHTA, FQGNSA. The CDR3 loop is CASSFRTGDRAFF. CDR3 nucleotide sequence: TGTGCCAGCAGCTTCCGGACAGGGGACCGCGCTTTCTTT.

CDR3 coding DNA: TGTGCCAGCAGCCCGGGAAACCCCTACGAGCAGTACTTC. Protein: CASSPGNPYEQYF. The V call is TRBV5-6, the J call TRBJ2-5; possibly TRBD2 for D (5 bases). The end of the DNA is better explained by TRBJ2-7, so the J call may be wrong. From germline, CDR1 is SGHDT and CDR2 YYEEEE. This CDR3 spans 13 amino acids.

The rearrangement uses TRBV19 and TRBJ1-5; D is uncertain. CDR1 and CDR2 from the germline V gene are LNHDA and SQIVND (reference sequence). The CDR3 spans 15 residues. V gave up 4 bases and J gave up 3 bases, with 13 bases separating them. CDR3 bases: TGTGCCAGTAGTAGCCGGGATTTTGACAATCAGCCCCAGCATTTT. The encoded protein is CASSSRDFDNQPQHF.

This clone has just a few counts. V and J are TRBV7-9 and TRBJ1-1, with 7 bases lining up with TRBD1. CDR3 size: 16 residues. Germline V gene lookup returns CDR1 SEHNR and CDR2 FQNEAQ (reference sequence). The V and J ends lost 4 bases and 5 bases, in that order; junction bases with no gene match: 13. CDR3 sequence: CASSSGGNWLKTEAFF. The CDR3 DNA follows: TGTGCCAGCAGCTCAGGGGGGAATTGGCTAAAAACTGAAGCTTTCTTT.

The rearrangement links TRBV7-3 to TRBJ2-1; TRBD1 is a possible D gene (6 bases). The CDR3 runs to 14 residues. Trimming stripped 5 bases from V and 6 bases from J, with 14 bases between. The germline V gene has CDR1 SGHTA and CDR2 FQGTGA. In nucleotides, the CDR3 is TGTGCCAGCAGCCCCAGGGGAAGTAGCAATGAGCAGTTCTTC. Its translation: CASSPRGSSNEQFF.

The chain couples TRBV5-1 to TRBJ2-1; 8 positions agree with TRBD2. Germline CDR1 reads SGHRS; CDR2 reads YFSETQ. V trimming: 6 bases; J trimming: 0 bases; junction bases outside the gene matches: 5. The CDR3 is 15 residues long. The CDR3 DNA is TGCGCCAGCACTCGGGGGGGAGGCTCCTACAATGAGCAGTTCTTC. Amino acid sequence: CASTRGGGSYNEQFF. Variable domain in full (rest from reference TRBV5-1 and TRBJ2-1): KAGVTQTPRYLIKTRGQQVTLSCSPISGHRSVSWYQQTPGQGLQFLFEYFSETQRNKGNFPGRFSGRQFSNSRSEMNVSTLELGDSALYLCASTRGGGSYNEQFFGPGTRLTVL.

The chain links TRBV5-4 to TRBJ1-3; 8 positions agree with TRBD1. Per germline, CDR1 SGHNT and CDR2 YYREEE (reference sequence). The CDR3 is made up of 16 amino acids. V was pared by 0 bases and J by 3 bases, with 5 bases of the junction left unmatched. The CDR3 loop is CASSLVQGAGGNTIYF. The CDR3 coding sequence is TGTGCCAGCAGCTTGGTTCAGGGGGCGGGTGGAAACACCATATATTTT.

The chain links TRBV7-2 to TRBJ2-1; D unclear. Trimming pared 4 bases from V and 7 bases from J, leaving 17 bases between. The CDR3 runs to 15 residues. The germline CDR1 and CDR2 sequences are SGHTA and FQGNSA. CDR3 loop: CASSSRSGGANEQFF. Here the CDR3 DNA reads TGTGCCAGCAGCTCGAGGTCGGGTGGAGCGAATGAGCAGTTCTTC.

V is TRBV7-2 and J is TRBJ1-5; unclear D gene. Trimming took off 1 base at V and 6 bases at J, with 4 bases between the two ends. The CDR3 has 12 residues. Germline-derived CDR1 and CDR2 are SGHTA and FQGNSA. CDR3 amino acids: CASSLDIQPQHF. The CDR3 DNA is TGTGCCAGCAGCTTAGACATTCAGCCCCAGCATTTT. Supplemented by reference TRBV7-2 and TRBJ1-5, the full variable domain reads GAGVSQSPSNKVTEKGKDVELRCDPISGHTALYWYRQSLGQGLEFLIYFQGNSAPDKSGLPSDRFSAERTGGSVSTLTIQRTQQEDSAVYLCASSLDIQPQHFGDGTRLSIL.

In the case of this clone: A junction boundary mismatches the germline segment, possibly from a read error. This chain links TRBV7-9 with TRBJ1-2, with D perhaps matching TRBD1 (5 bases). Germline V gene data show CDR1 as SEHNR and CDR2 as FQNEAQ (reference sequence). This CDR3 has 13 residues. CDR3 sequence (DNA): TGTTCCAGCCGGACCCTAGGGGACTATGGCTACACCTTC. It codes for CSSRTLGDYGYTF.

The chain carries TRBV5-1 and TRBJ2-5; 11 bases match TRBD2. The CDR3 runs 16 residues. Germline-derived CDR1 and CDR2 are SGHRS and YFSETQ. With 4 bases clipped from V and 2 bases from J, the junction kept 7 bases outside the gene matches. The CDR3 loop is CASSTLAGGSQETQYF. The CDR3 region has the DNA TGCGCCAGCAGCACTCTAGCGGGGGGCTCGCAAGAGACCCAGTACTTC.

The V gene is TRBV9, the J gene TRBJ1-1; D may be TRBD1 (6 bases). The CDR3 runs to 15 residues. Germline V gives CDR1 SGDLS, CDR2 YYNGEE. Trimming cost V 2 bases and J 3 bases, with 14 bases left between them. The CDR3 coding sequence is TGTGCCAGCAGCGTGGGAGACAGGAGAGACACTGAAGCTTTCTTT. Translating gives CASSVGDRRDTEAFF.

To note about this clone: Other DNA sequences in the sample encode the same CDR3. The chain employs TRBV19 and TRBJ2-1; TRBD2 aligns across 10 bases. J lost 1 base, V lost 6 bases, and 3 bases had no gene match. Per the germline V gene, CDR1 is LNHDA and CDR2 is SQIVND (reference sequence). The length of the CDR3 is 15 residues. Written as DNA, the CDR3 is TGTGCCAGTAGCCCTAGCGGGGGATCCTACAATGAGCAGTTCTTC. It specifies CASSPSGGSYNEQFF. The variable domain in full, completed from reference TRBV19 and TRBJ2-1, reads DGGITQSPKYLFRKEGQNVTLSCEQNLNHDAMYWYRQDPGQGLRLIYYSQIVNDFQKGDIAEGYSVSREKKESFPLTVTSAQKNPTAFYLCASSPSGGSYNEQFFGPGTRLTVL.